This T cell receptor (beta chain) was identified in a study of blood T cells in healthy people across ages (dated by TCRdb to 2014 to 2015). Study-level background: In model experiments, template switching captured roughly one uniquely barcoded TCR beta cDNA molecule for every two T cells. To track age-related changes in TCR beta repertoire diversity, the study relied on deep sequencing normalized with unique cDNA molecular identifiers. Two additional independent replicas of 1 million unique cDNA reads from the same blood draw were analyzed for two donors (one aged 18 to 30 and one aged 80 or older). Four age groups were formed from the donors: young (average roughly 15 years), middle-aged (around 40), aged (roughly 56) and long-lived (82).

From the germline V gene, CDR1 is KGHSH and CDR2 is LQKENI. Trimming at the junction amounts to 3 bases on V and 9 bases on J, and the germline ends lie 18 bases apart. Including the terminal cysteine and phenylalanine, the CDR3 comprises 14 residues. Left in the record is the CDR3 DNA by itself, 42 bases read in frame from the first base. Study-wide findings and limitations: Estimates of total diversity based on one million sequenced T cells were considered lower bounds and underestimates. Observed TCR beta diversity per million T cells fell roughly linearly with age, and a significant reduction was already apparent by age around 40. Because the CMV infection status of the donors was unknown, age-related changes in expanded clonotypes may potentially have been confounded. The long-lived group showed more naive CD4+ T cells, fewer expanded clones and increased TCR diversity than the aged group, suggesting age selection. Because profiling used bulk unsorted PBMCs, naive and antigen-experienced compartments could not be compared conclusively. Observed TCR beta diversity correlated strongly with the percentage of naive T cells measured by flow cytometry.

Library preparation used 5' RACE. TCRdb lists the instrument as Illumina HiSeq 2500. A second about 7 to 12 cycle PCR used a sample-barcoded 5' primer and a J-beta primer mix. A unique molecular identifier was introduced onto each TCR beta cDNA molecule by a template-switch 5' adaptor carrying 12 random nucleotides. Each sample yielded at least 3 million CDR3-containing paired-end reads. First-strand cDNA synthesis was performed from all RNA using the Mint cDNA synthesis kit, with priming by a TRBC-specific oligonucleotide. After uracil-DNA glycosylase treatment, a first 18-cycle PCR used universal primers M1SS and BC2_uni_R on all cDNA. Turning to the authors' computational methods: Normalization of each sample was performed by random selection of 1 million high-quality reads, each carrying a distinct molecular identifier. Reads sharing molecular identifiers were discarded rather than binned into consensus sequences. MiTCR, run with a Q25 quality threshold and the strictest error-elimination algorithm, handled CDR3 identification, clonotype clustering and error correction. A nonparametric unseen species model with Euler transformation was used to estimate a lower bound on total TCR beta diversity. The raw public data were reprocessed by TCRdb itself: fastp quality trimming at Q25, MiXCR clonotype calling, in-frame beta chains only. CDR3 protein duplicates are merged, each entry listing the most common genes and DNA. TCRdb's processing, not the authors' own work, is the source of the V and J calls. The table for this sample lists about 800,000 distinct CDR3 sequences; roughly 25% of them were counted only once. Clones ranked in the top ten supply 3% to 4% of the sample.

This clonotype has just a few counts. Its antigen specificity is not known. Base qualities were left out, and no much larger clone turns up one base away. Systemically healthy Caucasian individuals from Russia, approximately 39 in total and aged about 6 to 95 years, were included as donors. Each donor gave around 9.8 milliliters of peripheral blood, collected into EDTA-treated Vacutainer tubes. PBMCs were isolated by Ficoll-Paque density-gradient centrifugation, with at least 6 million obtained per sample. Trizol reagent was used to extract total RNA from PBMCs, with at least 5.5 micrograms per sample. The percentages of naive CD45RAhigh/CD27high T cells were determined by flow cytometry on a PBMC aliquot from every donor. In addition, the sample was reused for a study of T cells of mothers and their children. Looking at the second paper: Nine systemically healthy Caucasian individuals, comprising three mothers and their six children, were included as donors. cDNA synthesis consumed the entire amount of extracted RNA, loaded at 1.5 ug RNA in each 15 ul reaction. In the second PCR, the M1S primer introduced both the sample barcodes and 2-4 random nucleotides. Over 8 million TCR beta CDR3 reads came from each mother, compared with around 3 million reads from each child. TCR recombination output is similarly shaped by thymic selection in related and unrelated pairs, with a minor effect exerted by inherited differences. Normalized repertoire overlap was always found to be slightly, but never significantly, higher in related mother-child pairs than in unrelated mother-child pairs. No persistent microchimeric T cell clones were detected, at a sensitivity of approximately 110 clones per million clonotypes. Deep NGS was used in the study to compare the TCR beta repertoires of mothers and children and to look for features that separate related mother-child pairs from unrelated individuals. On average, the children were roughly 10 +/- 4 years old, while the mothers were about 38 +/- 4 years old. After adapters were ligated using NEBNext reagents, the libraries underwent 100+100 nt paired-end sequencing on an Illumina HiSeq 2000. Mother and child libraries were prepared a month apart and sequenced in separate runs to prevent cross-contamination. Each donor had between roughly 450,000 and 2,300,000 distinct TCR beta clonotypes identified. Naive TCR beta clonotypes were estimated from low-frequency clonotypes matched to each donor's FACS-determined naive share, without sorting.

This sequence was found in a boy under 18 in good health. Recombination linked TRBV18 to TRBJ2-7; possibly the D gene is TRBD2, per 5 matching bases. The sample comprised blood. The CDR3 sequence is CASSPDALAIGQYF. In nucleotides, the sequence is TGTGCCAGCTCACCGGACGCCCTAGCAATAGGGCAGTACTTC. The CDR3 plus the reference TRBV18 and TRBJ2-7 genes for the other parts give the full variable domain: NAGVMQNPRHLVRRRGQEARLRCSPMKGHSHVYWYRQLPEEGLKFMVYLQKENIIDESGMPKERFSAEFPKEGPSILRIQQVVRGDSAAYFCASSPDALAIGQYFGPGTRLTVT.